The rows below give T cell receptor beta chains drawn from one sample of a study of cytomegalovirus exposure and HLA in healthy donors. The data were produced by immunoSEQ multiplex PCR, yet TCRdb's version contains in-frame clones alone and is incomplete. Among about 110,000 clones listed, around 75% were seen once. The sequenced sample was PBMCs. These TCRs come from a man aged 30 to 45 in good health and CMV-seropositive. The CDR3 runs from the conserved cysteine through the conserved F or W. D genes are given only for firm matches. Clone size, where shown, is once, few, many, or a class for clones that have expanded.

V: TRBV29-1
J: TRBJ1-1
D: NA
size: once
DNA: TGCAGCGCTCGGACACAGGGATTGGAAGCTTTCTTT
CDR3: CSARTQGLEAFF

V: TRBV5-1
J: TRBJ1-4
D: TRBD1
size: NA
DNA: TGCGCCAGCAGCGGGGAGGACAGGGGGCTGACTAATGAAAAACTGTTTTTT
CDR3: CASSGEDRGLTNEKLFF

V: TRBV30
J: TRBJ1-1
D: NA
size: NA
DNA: TGTGCCTGGAGTCCCTTGACAGCGAACACTGAAGCTTTCTTT
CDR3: CAWSPLTANTEAFF

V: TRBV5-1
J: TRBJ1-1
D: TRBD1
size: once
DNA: TGCGCCAGCAGCGGAGGACAGGGAGTAGGTACTGAAGCTTTCTTT
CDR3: CASSGGQGVGTEAFF

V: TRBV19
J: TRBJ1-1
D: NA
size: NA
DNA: TGTGCCAGTAGGGGGCACAGACCGAACACTGAAGCTTTCTTT
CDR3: CASRGHRPNTEAFF

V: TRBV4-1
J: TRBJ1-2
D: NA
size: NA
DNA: TGCGCCAGCAGCCAAGGTGGGAGGGGAGCTAACTATGGCTACACCTTC
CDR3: CASSQGGRGANYGYTF

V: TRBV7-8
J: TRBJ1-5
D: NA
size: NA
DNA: TGTGCCAGCAGCTTAGTGGGAGAGGGATACGGCGGGAGCAATCAGCCCCAGCATTTT
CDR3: CASSLVGEGYGGSNQPQHF

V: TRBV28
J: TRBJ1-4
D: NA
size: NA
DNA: TGTGCCAGCAGTTCAATTGAAAAACTGTTTTTT
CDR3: CASSSIEKLFF

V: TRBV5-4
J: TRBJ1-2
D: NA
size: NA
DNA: TGTGCCAGCAGCTTGGATGGGCGTTATGGCTACACCTTC
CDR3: CASSLDGRYGYTF

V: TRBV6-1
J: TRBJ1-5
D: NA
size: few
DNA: TGTGCCAGCAGTCCTCGGGGTGTAGGCAATCAGCCCCAGCATTTT
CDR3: CASSPRGVGNQPQHF

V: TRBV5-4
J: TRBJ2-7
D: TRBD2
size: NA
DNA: TGTGCCAGCAGCCCTGGACTAGCGGGGGTGTACGAGCAGTACTTC
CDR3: CASSPGLAGVYEQYF

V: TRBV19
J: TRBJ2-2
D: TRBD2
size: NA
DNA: TGTGCCAGTTCACGCTTCAGCGGGGGGGCCGGATCAAACACCGGGGAGCTGTTTTTT
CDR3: CASSRFSGGAGSNTGELFF

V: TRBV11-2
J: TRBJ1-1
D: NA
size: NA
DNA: TGTGCCAGCAGCCTGGGCGGGGAAGCTTTCTTT
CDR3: CASSLGGEAFF

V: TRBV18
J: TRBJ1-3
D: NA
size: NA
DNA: TGTGCCAGCTCATCCACCGGGTCACTCTCTGGAAACACCATATATTTT
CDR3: CASSSTGSLSGNTIYF

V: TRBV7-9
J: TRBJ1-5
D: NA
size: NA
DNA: TGTGCCAGCAGCTTACTTGGACGGGGTCAGCCCCAGCATTTT
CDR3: CASSLLGRGQPQHF

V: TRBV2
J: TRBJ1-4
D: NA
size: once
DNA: TGTGCCAGCGCCCATTCGGGGGGCTTGGCTAATGAAAAACTGTTTTTT
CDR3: CASAHSGGLANEKLFF

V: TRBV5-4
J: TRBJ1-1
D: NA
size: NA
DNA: TGTGCCAGCAGCCCGGGGGTGGGGGAAAAGAACACTGAAGCTTTCTTT
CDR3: CASSPGVGEKNTEAFF

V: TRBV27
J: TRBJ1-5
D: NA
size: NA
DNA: TGTGCCAGCAGTTACAGGAATCAGCCCCAGCATTTT
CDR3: CASSYRNQPQHF

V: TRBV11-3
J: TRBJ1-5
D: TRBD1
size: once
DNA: TGTGCCAGCAGCTTAGTCGACAGGGTATATCAGCCCCAGCATTTT
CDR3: CASSLVDRVYQPQHF

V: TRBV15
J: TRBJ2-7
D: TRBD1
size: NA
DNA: TGTGCCACCAGCAGGGACAGGTACGAGCAGTACTTC
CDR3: CATSRDRYEQYF

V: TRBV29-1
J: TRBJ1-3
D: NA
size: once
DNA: TGCAGCGTTGAAATCACAGGGACTGGAAACACCATATATTTT
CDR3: CSVEITGTGNTIYF

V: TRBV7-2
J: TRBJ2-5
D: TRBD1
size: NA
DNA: TGTGCCAGCAGCGCCACAGGGGGCCAAGAGACCCAGTACTTC
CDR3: CASSATGGQETQYF

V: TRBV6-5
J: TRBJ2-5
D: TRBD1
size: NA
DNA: TGTGCCAGCAGTTACTCGATAGGGGGCGATCCGGAGACCCAGTACTTC
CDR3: CASSYSIGGDPETQYF

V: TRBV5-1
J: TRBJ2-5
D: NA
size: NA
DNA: TGCGCCAGCAGCTTGGCAGGGCGGGGCGGGGAGACCCAGTACTTC
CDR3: CASSLAGRGGETQYF

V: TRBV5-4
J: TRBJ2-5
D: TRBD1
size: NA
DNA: TGTGCCAGCAGCCCGGACAGGGGAAAAGAGACCCAGTACTTC
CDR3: CASSPDRGKETQYF

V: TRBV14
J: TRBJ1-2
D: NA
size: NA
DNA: TGTGCCAGCAGCCAAGCAAACTATGGCTACACCTTC
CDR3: CASSQANYGYTF

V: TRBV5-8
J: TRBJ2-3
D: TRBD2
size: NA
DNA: TGTGCCAGCAGCTTCCTAGCGGGGGTAACAGATACGCAGTATTTT
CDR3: CASSFLAGVTDTQYF

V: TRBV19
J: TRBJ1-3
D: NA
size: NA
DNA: TGTGCCAGTAGTGCGACAGCCTCTGGAAACACCATATATTTT
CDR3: CASSATASGNTIYF

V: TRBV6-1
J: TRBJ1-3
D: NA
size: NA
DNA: TGTGCCAGCAGTGAGAGGTCATACTCTGGAAACACCATATATTTT
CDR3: CASSERSYSGNTIYF